This T cell receptor beta chain emerged from a study of tumor and adjacent non-tumor tissue in lung cancer. Overall study context: The patients, 10 or so men and 5 women, were about 30 to 85 with stage I to III disease. Findings of the study overall: Top 100 clones took a larger repertoire share in normal lung.

Turning to this clonotype: The antigen is not known. A junction boundary mismatches the germline segment, possibly from a read error.

This sample's RNA came from whole unsorted tissue. The normal lung tissue was taken more than 3 cm from the tumor edge. The library came from three nested PCR rounds adapted from ARM-PCR protocols. TCRdb re-called the multiplex PCR reads through MiXCR, storing one row per CDR3 protein. The sample includes approximately 77,000 distinct CDR3 sequences, about four fifths seen only once; the top ten take about 54%. From germline, CDR1 is SQVTM and CDR2 ANQGSEA. The CDR3 length is 13 residues. Source material: distant non-tumor lung tissue. This chain joins TRBV29-1 and TRBJ1-4; tentative D call: TRBD1 (5 bases). The source of this sequence is a man between 60 and 70 years old with non-small cell lung cancer. The CDR3 region is CSVGGGKNEKPFF. The CDR3 nucleotides read TGCAGCGTTGGGGGCGGCAAGAATGAAAAACCGTTTTTT.